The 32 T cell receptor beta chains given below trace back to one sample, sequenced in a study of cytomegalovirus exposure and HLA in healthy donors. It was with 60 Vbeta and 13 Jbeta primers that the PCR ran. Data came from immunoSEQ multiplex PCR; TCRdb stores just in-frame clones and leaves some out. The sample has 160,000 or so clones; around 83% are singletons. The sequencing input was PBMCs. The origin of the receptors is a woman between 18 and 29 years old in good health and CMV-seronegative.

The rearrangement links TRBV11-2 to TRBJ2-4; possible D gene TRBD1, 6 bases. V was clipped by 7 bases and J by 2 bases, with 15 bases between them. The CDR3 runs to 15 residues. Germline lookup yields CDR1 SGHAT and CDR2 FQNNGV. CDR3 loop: CASTPLGQSKNIQYF. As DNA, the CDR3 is TGTGCCAGCACCCCGCTCGGACAGTCCAAAAACATTCAGTACTTC.

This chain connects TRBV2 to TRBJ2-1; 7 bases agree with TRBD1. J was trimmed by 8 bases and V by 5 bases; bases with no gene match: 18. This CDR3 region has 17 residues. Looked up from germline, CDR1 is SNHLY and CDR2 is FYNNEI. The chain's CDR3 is CASSSTETGVSLDEQFF. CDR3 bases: TGTGCCAGCAGTTCAACGGAAACAGGGGTCTCCCTCGATGAGCAGTTCTTC. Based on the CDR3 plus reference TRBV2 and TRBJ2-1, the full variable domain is EPEVTQTPSHQVTQMGQEVILRCVPISNHLYFYWYRQILGQKVEFLVSFYNNEISEKSEIFDDQFSVERPDGSNFTLKIRSTKLEDSAMYFCASSSTETGVSLDEQFFGPGTRLTVL.

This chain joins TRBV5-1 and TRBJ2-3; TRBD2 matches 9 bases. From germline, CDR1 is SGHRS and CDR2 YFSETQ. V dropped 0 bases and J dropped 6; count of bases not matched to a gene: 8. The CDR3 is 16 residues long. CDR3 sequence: CASSLGGLASMDTQYF. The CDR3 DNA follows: TGCGCCAGCAGCTTGGGGGGACTAGCAAGTATGGATACGCAGTATTTT.

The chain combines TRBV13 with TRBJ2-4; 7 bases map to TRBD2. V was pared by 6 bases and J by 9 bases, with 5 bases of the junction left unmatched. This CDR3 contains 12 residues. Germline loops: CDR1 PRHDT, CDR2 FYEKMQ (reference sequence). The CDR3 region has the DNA TGTGCCAGCAGGTCAACGGGGGGCATTCAGTACTTC. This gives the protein CASRSTGGIQYF.

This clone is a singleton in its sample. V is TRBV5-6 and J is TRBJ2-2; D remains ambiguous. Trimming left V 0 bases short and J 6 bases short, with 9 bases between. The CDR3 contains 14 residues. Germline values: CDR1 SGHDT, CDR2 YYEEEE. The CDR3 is CASSLARRAGELFF. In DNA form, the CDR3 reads TGTGCCAGCAGCTTGGCCCGACGGGCCGGGGAGCTGTTTTTT.

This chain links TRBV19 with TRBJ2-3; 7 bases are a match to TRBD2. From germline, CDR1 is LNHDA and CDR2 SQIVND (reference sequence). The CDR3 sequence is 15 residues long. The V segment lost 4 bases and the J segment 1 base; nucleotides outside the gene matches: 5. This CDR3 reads CASSKEGGGTDTQYF. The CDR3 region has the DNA TGTGCCAGTAGTAAGGAGGGAGGGGGCACAGATACGCAGTATTTT. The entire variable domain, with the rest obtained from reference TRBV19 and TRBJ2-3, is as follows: DGGITQSPKYLFRKEGQNVTLSCEQNLNHDAMYWYRQDPGQGLRLIYYSQIVNDFQKGDIAEGYSVSREKKESFPLTVTSAQKNPTAFYLCASSKEGGGTDTQYFGPGTRLTVL.

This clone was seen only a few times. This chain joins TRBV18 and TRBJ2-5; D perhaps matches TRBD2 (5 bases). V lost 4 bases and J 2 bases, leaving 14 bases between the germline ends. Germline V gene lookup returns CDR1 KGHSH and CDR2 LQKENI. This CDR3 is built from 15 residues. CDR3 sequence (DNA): TGTGCCAGCTCACGTCGGGGAGCAACTCAAGAGACCCAGTACTTC. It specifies CASSRRGATQETQYF.

The DNA for the CDR3 is TGTGCCAGCAGTTACCTAGGATCTGAAGGCGCCTACGAGCAGTACTTC. This translates into CASSYLGSEGAYEQYF. The chain joins TRBV6-7 to TRBJ2-7; D is undetermined. TRBV6-7 is placed among ORFs of uncertain function. V lost 2 bases, J lost 2 bases, and 16 bases lay in between. The CDR3 loop spans 16 amino acids.

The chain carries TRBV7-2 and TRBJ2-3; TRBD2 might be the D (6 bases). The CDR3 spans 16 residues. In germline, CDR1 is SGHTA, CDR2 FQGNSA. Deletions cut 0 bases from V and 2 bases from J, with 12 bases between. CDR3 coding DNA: TGTGCCAGCAGCTTAGCCGGCGCGGGGACCACAGATACGCAGTATTTT. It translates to CASSLAGAGTTDTQYF.

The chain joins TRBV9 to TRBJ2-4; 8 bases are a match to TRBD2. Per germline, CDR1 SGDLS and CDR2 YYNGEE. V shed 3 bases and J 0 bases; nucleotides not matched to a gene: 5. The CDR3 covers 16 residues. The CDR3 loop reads CASSATSGVAKNIQYF. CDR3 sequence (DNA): TGTGCCAGCAGCGCCACTAGCGGAGTAGCCAAAAACATTCAGTACTTC.

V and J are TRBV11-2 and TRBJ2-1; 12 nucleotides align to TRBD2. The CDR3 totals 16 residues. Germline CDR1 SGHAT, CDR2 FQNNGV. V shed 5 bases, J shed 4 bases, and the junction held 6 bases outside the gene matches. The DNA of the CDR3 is TGTGCCAGCAGCACCCGGACTAGCGGGGATTACAATGAGCAGTTCTTC. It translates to CASSTRTSGDYNEQFF. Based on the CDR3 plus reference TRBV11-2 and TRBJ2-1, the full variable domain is EAGVAQSPRYKIIEKRQSVAFWCNPISGHATLYWYQQILGQGPKLLIQFQNNGVVDDSQLPKDRFSAERLKGVDSTLKIQPAKLEDSAVYLCASSTRTSGDYNEQFFGPGTRLTVL.

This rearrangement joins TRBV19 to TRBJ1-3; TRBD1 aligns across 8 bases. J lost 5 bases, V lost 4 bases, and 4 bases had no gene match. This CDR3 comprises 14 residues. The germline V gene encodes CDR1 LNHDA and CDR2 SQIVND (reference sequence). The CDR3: CASSSRQGRNTIYF. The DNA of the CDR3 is TGTGCCAGTAGTAGCCGACAGGGGAGAAACACCATATATTTT. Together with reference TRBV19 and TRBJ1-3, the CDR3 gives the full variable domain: DGGITQSPKYLFRKEGQNVTLSCEQNLNHDAMYWYRQDPGQGLRLIYYSQIVNDFQKGDIAEGYSVSREKKESFPLTVTSAQKNPTAFYLCASSSRQGRNTIYFGEGSWLTVV.

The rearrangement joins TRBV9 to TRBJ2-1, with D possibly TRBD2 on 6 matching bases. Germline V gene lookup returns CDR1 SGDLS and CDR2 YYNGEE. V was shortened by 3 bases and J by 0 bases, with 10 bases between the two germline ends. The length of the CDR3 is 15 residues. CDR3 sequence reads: CASSAAGYSYNEQFF. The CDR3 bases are TGTGCCAGCAGCGCCGCGGGATACTCCTACAATGAGCAGTTCTTC. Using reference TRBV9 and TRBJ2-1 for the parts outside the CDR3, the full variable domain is DSGVTQTPKHLITATGQRVTLRCSPRSGDLSVYWYQQSLDQGLQFLIQYYNGEERAKGNILERFSAQQFPDLHSELNLSSLELGDSALYFCASSAAGYSYNEQFFGPGTRLTVL.

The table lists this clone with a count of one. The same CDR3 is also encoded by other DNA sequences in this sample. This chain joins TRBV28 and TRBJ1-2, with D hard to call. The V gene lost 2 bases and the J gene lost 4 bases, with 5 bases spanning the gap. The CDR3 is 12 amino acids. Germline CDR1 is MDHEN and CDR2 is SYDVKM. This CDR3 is CASSLRGYGYTF. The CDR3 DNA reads TGTGCCAGCAGTTTAAGAGGCTATGGCTACACCTTC.

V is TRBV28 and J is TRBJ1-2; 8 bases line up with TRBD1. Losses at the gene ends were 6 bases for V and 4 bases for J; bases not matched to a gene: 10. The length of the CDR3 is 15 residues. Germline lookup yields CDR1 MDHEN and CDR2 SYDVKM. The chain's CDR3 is CASSRQGRVVYGYTF. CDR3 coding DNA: TGTGCCAGCAGCCGACAGGGGAGGGTGGTCTATGGCTACACCTTC.

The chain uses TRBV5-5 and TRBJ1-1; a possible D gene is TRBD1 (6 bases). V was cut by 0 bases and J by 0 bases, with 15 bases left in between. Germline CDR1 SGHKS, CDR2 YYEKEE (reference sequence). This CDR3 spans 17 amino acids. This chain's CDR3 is CASSLEGQSPMNTEAFF. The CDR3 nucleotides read TGTGCCAGCAGCTTGGAAGGACAGAGCCCCATGAACACTGAAGCTTTCTTT.

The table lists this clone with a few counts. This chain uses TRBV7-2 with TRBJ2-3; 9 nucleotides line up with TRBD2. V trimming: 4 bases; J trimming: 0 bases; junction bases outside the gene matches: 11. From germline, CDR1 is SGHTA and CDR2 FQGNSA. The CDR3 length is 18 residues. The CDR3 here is CASSSRGGAGGSTDTQYF. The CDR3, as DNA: TGTGCCAGCAGCTCCCGTGGGGGCGCGGGAGGGAGCACAGATACGCAGTATTTT.

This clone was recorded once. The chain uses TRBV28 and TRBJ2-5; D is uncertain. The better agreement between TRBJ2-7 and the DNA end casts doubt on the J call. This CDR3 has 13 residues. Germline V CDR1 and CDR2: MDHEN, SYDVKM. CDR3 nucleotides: TGTGCCAGCAGTTTTCCGAGCTCCTACGAGCAGTACTTC. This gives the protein CASSFPSSYEQYF.

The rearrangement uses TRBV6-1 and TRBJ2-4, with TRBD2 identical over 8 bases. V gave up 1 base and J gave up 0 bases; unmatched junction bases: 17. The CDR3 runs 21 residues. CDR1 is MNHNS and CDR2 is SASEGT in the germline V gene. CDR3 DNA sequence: TGTGCCAGCAGTGAAGAAGGGGAGGTAGCGGGACCGATCGGAGCCAAAAACATTCAGTACTTC. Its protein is CASSEEGEVAGPIGAKNIQYF.

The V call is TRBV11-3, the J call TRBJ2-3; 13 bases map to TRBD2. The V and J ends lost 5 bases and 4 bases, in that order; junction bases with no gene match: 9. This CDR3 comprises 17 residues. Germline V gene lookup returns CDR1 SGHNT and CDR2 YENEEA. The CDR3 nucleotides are TGTGCCAGCAGCCCCACTAGCGGGGGGGGAGTCGCAGATACGCAGTATTTT. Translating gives CASSPTSGGGVADTQYF.

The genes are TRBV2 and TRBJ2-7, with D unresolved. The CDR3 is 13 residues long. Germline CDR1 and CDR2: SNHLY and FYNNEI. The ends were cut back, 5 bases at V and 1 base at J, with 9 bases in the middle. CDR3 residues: CASSLRQSYEQYF. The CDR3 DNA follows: TGTGCCAGCAGTTTGCGACAATCCTACGAGCAGTACTTC.

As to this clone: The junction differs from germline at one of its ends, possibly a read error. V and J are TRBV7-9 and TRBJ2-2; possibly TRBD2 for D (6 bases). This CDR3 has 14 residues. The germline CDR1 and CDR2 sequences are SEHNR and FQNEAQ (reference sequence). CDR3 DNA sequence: TGTTCCAGCAGATGGGGAGGGAACACCGGGGAGCTGTTTTTT. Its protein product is CSSRWGGNTGELFF.

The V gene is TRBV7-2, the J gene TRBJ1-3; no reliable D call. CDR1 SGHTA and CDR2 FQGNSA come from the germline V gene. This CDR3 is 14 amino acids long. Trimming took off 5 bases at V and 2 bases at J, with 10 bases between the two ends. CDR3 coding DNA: TGTGCCAGCAGCAACGGCGGTCCTGGAAACACCATATATTTT. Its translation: CASSNGGPGNTIYF.

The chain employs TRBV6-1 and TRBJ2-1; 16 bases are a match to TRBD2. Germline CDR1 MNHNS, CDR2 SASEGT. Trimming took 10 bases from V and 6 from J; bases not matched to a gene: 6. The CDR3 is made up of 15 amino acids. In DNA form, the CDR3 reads TGTGCCACCGGGACTAGCGGGAGGGTTGGCAATGAGCAGTTCTTC. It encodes CATGTSGRVGNEQFF.

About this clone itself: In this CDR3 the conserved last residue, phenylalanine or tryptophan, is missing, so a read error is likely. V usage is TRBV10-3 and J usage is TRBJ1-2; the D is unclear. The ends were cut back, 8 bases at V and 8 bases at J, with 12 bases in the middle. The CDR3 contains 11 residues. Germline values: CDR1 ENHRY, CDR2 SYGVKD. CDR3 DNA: TGTGCCATCGCAGGAGGCGGGGGCTACACCTCC. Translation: CAIAGGGGYTS.

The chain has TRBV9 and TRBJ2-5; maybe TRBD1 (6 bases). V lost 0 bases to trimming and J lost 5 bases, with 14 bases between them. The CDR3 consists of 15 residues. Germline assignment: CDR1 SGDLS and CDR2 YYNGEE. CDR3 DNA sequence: TGTGCCAGCAGCGTAGGTGCAGGGGTGGCCGAGACCCAGTACTTC. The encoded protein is CASSVGAGVAETQYF.

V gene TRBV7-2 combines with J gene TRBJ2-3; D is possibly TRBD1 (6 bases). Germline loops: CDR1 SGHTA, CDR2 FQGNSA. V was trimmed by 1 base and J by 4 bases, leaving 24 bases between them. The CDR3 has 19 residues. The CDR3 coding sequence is TGTGCCAGCAGCTTAGTTGGGGGCTCGACACTAAGCCGGCCAGATACGCAGTATTTT. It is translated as CASSLVGGSTLSRPDTQYF.

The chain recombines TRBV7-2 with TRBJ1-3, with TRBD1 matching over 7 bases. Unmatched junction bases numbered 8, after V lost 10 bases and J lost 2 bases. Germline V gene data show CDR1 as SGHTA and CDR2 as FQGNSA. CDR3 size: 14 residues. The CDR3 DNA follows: TGTGCCACCTCGGACAGGAGGGCTGGAAACACCATATATTTT. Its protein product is CATSDRRAGNTIYF.

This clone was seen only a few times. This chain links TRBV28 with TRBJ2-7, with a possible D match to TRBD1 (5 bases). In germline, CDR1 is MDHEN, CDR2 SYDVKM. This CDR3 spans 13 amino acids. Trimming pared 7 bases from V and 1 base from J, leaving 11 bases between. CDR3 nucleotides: TGTGCCAGCACCGACAGTCTATCCTACGAGCAGTACTTC. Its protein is CASTDSLSYEQYF.

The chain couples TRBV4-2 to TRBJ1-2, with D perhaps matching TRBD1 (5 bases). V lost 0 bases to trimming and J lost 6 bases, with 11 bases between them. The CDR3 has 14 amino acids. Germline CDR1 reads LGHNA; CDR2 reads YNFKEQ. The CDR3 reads CASSQDRRENGYTF. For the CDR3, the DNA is TGTGCCAGCAGCCAAGATCGCAGGGAAAATGGCTACACCTTC.

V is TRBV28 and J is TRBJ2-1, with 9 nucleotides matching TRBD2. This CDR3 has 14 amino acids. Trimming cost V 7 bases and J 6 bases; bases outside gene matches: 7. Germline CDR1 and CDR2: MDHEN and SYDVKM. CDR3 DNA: TGTGCCAGCACCACGGCGGGGGGGTCCAATGAGCAGTTCTTC. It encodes CASTTAGGSNEQFF.

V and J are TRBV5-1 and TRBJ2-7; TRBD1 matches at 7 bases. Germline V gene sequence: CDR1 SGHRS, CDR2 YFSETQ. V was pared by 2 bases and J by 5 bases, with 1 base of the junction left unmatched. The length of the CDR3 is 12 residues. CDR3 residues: CASSFTGDEQYF. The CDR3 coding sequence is TGCGCCAGCAGCTTCACAGGGGACGAGCAGTACTTC. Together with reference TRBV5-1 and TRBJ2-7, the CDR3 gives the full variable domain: KAGVTQTPRYLIKTRGQQVTLSCSPISGHRSVSWYQQTPGQGLQFLFEYFSETQRNKGNFPGRFSGRQFSNSRSEMNVSTLELGDSALYLCASSFTGDEQYFGPGTRLTVT.